This paragraph reports one T cell receptor (beta chain). Its antigen remains unknown. These data come from a study of OX40 agonist ivuxolimab in advanced cancers. On the study more broadly: Participants, approximately 80% male, averaged approximately 56 years of age, ranging from roughly 20 to 85. Under the entry rules, prior anti-PD-1, anti-PD-L1 or anti-CTLA-4 therapy was allowed, and approximately 40% had some. Study-level findings and limits: At 0.1 to 3.0 mg/kg and by week 6, clonal expansion occurred in CD4+ and CD8+ blood T cells.

The CDR3 consists of 15 residues. Germline V gene sequence: CDR1 SQVTM, CDR2 ANQGSEA. With 4 bases clipped from V and 4 bases from J, the junction kept 10 bases outside the gene matches. Sequencing used immunoSEQ multiplex PCR; TCRdb keeps in-frame clones, though not all of them. This sample has tens of thousands of clones, with around 94% found just once. Autoimmune disease history or systemic immunosuppression excluded patients. The clonotype originates from an adult with an advanced solid tumor such as melanoma, head and neck, liver or kidney cancer. The chain uses TRBV29-1 and TRBJ2-5; TRBD1 matches 9 bases. The input for sequencing was CD4+ or CD8+ T cells sorted from blood, taken in a trial of the OX40 agonist ivuxolimab. This CDR3 is CSVARGQGLGETQYF. CDR3 coding DNA: TGCAGCGTTGCCCGGGGACAGGGATTAGGAGAGACCCAGTACTTC.